The text below deals with one T cell receptor beta chain. Its antigen is not identified. The data were produced by immunoSEQ multiplex PCR, yet TCRdb's version contains in-frame clones alone and is incomplete. The sample gives roughly 52,000 clones, 90% to 95% of which show up once; 12% to 15% is in the top ten. Looked up from germline, CDR1 is LGHNA and CDR2 is YNFKEQ. The CDR3 is 12 residues long. Trimming shortened V by 3 bases and J by 11 bases, and 13 bases separated the two germline ends. The sample originates from a study of Tregs in tolerant kidney transplant recipients. Notes on the study in general: No direct test of biological reproducibility was done here. Expanding Tregs on activated donor B cells appeared to best identify donor-specific TCRbeta clones.

Related graft donors supplied nonmyeloablative bone marrow transplants, and mixed chimerism was transient. CD4+CD25+CD127- Tregs, CD4+CD25- non-Tregs, CD4 and CD8 cells were sorted. The receptor comes from a human patient who received a combined kidney and bone marrow transplant. Some of these T cells may belong to the graft donor. This specimen was CD8+ T cells from blood (PBMCs), taken 24 months after the transplant. This chain uses TRBV4-2 with TRBJ1-1; maybe TRBD1 (5 bases). In nucleotides, the CDR3 is TGTGCCAGCAGCCAGGGGCTTGGAGGGGCTTTCTTT. Protein sequence: CASSQGLGGAFF.